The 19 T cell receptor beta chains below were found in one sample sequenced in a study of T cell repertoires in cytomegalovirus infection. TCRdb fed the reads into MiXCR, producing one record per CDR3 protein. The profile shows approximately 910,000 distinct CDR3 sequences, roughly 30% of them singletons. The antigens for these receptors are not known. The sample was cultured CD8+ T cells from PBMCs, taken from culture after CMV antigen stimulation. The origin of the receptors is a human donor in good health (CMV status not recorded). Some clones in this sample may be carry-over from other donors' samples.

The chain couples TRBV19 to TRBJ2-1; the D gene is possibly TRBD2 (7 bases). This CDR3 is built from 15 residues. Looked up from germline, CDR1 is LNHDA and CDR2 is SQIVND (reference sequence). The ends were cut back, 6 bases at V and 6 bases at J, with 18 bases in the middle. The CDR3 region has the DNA TGTGCCAGTAGCTCCGTAGGGGGGGGAATCAATGAGCAGTTCTTC. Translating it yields CASSSVGGGINEQFF.

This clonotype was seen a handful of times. The CDR3 here is CASSLAMTTGGSVSGELFF. The CDR3 DNA reads as TGTGCCAGCAGCTTAGCGATGACGACGGGGGGGAGTGTATCCGGGGAGCTGTTTTTT. The rearrangement uses TRBV7-2 and TRBJ2-2, with 8 bases identical to TRBD2. This CDR3 is built from 19 residues. V shed 0 bases, J shed 6 bases, and the junction held 15 bases outside the gene matches. Germline CDR1 SGHTA, CDR2 FQGNSA.

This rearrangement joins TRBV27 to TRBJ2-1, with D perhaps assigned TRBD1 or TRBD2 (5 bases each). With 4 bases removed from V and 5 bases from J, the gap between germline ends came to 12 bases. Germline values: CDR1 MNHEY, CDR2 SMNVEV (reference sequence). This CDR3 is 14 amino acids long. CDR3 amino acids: CASSWYGTHNEQFF. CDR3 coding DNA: TGTGCCAGCAGTTGGTATGGGACCCACAATGAGCAGTTCTTC.

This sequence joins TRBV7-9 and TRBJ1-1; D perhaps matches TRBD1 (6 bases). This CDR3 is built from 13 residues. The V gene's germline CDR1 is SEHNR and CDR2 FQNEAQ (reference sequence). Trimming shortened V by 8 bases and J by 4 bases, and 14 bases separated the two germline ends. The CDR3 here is CASVQRGGTEAFF. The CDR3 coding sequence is TGTGCCAGCGTGCAAAGGGGGGGCACTGAAGCTTTCTTT.

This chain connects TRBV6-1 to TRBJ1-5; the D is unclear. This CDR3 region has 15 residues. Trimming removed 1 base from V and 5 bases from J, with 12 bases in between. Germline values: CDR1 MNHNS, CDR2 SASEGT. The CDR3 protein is CASSEVGQAHQPQHF. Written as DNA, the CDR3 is TGTGCCAGCAGTGAAGTAGGGCAGGCACATCAGCCCCAGCATTTT.

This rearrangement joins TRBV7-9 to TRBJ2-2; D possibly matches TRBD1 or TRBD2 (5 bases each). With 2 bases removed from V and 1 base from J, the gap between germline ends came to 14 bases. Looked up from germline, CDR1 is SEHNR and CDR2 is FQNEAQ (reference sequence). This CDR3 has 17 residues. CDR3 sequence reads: CASSLYLGVRNTGELFF. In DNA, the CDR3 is TGTGCCAGCAGCTTATATTTGGGGGTTCGGAACACCGGGGAGCTGTTTTTT.

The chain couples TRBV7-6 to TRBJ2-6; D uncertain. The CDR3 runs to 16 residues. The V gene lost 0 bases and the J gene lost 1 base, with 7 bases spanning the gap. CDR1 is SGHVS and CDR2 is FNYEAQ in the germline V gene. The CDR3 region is CASSLAADSGANVLTF. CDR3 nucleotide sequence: TGTGCCAGCAGCTTAGCGGCGGATTCTGGGGCCAACGTCCTGACTTTC.

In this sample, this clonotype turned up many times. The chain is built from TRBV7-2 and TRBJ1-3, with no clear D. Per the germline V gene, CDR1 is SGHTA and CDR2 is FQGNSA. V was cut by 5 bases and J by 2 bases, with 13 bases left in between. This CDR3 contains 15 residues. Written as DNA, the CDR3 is TGTGCCAGCAGCCCTGACATTGGTCCTGGAAACACCATATATTTT. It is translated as CASSPDIGPGNTIYF.

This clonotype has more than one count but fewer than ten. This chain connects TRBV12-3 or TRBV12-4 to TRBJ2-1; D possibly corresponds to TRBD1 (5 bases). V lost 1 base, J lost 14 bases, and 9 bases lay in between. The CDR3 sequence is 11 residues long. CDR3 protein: CASSLEGDEFF. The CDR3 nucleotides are TGTGCCAGCAGTTTAGAAGGGGATGAGTTCTTC.

CDR3 nucleotide sequence: TGTGCCAGCAGCTTAGCGACAGGGTCCCCACCTTACGAGCGGTACGTC. Translating it yields CASSLATGSPPYERYV. The V call is TRBV7-6, the J call TRBJ2-7; 7 nucleotides agree with TRBD1. The CDR3 spans 16 residues. Germline lookup yields CDR1 SGHVS and CDR2 FNYEAQ.

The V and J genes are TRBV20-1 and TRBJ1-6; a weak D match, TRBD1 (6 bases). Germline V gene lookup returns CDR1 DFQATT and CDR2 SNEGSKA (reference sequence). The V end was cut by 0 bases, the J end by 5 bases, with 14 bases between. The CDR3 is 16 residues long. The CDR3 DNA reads TGCAGTGCTAGAGAAGAGGGGGGGGTCGATAATTCACCCCTCCACTTT. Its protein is CSAREEGGVDNSPLHF.

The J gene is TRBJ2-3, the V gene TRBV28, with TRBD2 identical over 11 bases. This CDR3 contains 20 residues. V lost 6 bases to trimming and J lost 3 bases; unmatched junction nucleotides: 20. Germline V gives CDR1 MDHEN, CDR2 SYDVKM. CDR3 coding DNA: TGTGCCAGCAGCACTCCAATTAGCGGGGGGGCCGGGGAGAGTACAGATACGCAGTATTTT. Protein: CASSTPISGGAGESTDTQYF.

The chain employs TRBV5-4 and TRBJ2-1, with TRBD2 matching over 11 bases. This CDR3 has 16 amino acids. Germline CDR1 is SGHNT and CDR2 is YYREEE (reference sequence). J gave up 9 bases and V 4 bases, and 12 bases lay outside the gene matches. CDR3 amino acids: CASSRRRLAGHAEQFF. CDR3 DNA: TGTGCCAGCAGCCGTCGTCGACTAGCGGGGCATGCTGAGCAGTTCTTC.

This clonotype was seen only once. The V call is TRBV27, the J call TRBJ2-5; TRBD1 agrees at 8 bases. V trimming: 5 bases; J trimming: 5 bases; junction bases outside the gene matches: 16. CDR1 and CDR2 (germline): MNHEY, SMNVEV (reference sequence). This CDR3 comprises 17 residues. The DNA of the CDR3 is TGTGCCAGCAGTCTTAGGAAGGACAGGGCCGAGCGGGAGACCCAGTACTTC. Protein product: CASSLRKDRAERETQYF.

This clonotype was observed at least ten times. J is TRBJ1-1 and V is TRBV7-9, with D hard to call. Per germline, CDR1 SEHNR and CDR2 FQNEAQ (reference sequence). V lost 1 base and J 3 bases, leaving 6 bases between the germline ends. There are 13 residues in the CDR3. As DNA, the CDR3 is TGTGCCAGCAGCTTAGTTAGGGACACTGAAGCTTTCTTT. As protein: CASSLVRDTEAFF.

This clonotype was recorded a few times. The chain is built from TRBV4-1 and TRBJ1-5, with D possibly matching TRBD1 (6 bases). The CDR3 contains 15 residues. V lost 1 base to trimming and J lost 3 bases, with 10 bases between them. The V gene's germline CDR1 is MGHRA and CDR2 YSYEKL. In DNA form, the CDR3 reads TGCGCCAGCAGCCAAGTCGGACAGATCAATCAGCCCCAGCATTTT. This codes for CASSQVGQINQPQHF.

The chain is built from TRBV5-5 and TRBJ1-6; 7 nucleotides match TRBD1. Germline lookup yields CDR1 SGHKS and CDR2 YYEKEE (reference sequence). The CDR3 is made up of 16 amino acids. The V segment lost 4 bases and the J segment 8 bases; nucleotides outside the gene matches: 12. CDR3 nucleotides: TGTGCCAGCAGCATCGGAACGACAGGGATAGATTCACCCCTCCACTTT. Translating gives CASSIGTTGIDSPLHF.

CDR3 amino acids: CASSLIGAGVVYEQYF. Here the CDR3 DNA reads TGTGCCAGCAGCTTAATAGGGGCAGGGGTTGTCTACGAGCAGTACTTC. The V call is TRBV7-9, the J call TRBJ2-7, with D possibly TRBD1 on 6 matching bases. CDR1 is SEHNR, CDR2 FQNEAQ, per germline (reference sequence). V shed 2 bases and J shed 3 bases, with 17 bases lying between them. This CDR3 is built from 16 residues.

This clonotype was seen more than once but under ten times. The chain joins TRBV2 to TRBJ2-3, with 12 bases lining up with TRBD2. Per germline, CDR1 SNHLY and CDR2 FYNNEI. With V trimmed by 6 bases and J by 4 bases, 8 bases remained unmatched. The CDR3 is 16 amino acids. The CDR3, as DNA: TGTGCCAGCAGCCCTCTAGCGGGGGGGCGCTCAGATACGCAGTATTTT. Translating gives CASSPLAGGRSDTQYF.